This TCR beta chain was captured in a study of spatial heterogeneity in lung cancer. MiXCR, run by TCRdb on the 5' RACE reads, gives a single entry per CDR3 protein. The profile shows about 94,000 distinct CDR3 sequences, roughly 19% of them singletons. Time point defined: blood at routine non-recurrence follow-up after resection. The germline gives CDR1 LGHDT, CDR2 YNNKEL (reference sequence). V lost 1 base and J 11 bases, leaving 9 bases between the germline ends. The CDR3 has 11 residues. The origin of this receptor is a male donor with early-stage non-small cell lung cancer. The sample in question was PBMCs, obtained at follow-up. V gene TRBV3-1 combines with J gene TRBJ2-7; D possibly corresponds to TRBD2 (5 bases). The CDR3 sequence: CASSQGGFEYF. The DNA for the CDR3 is TGTGCCAGCAGCCAAGGAGGGTTCGAGTACTTC.